The 11 T cell receptor beta chains below all came from one sample that was sequenced in a study of neurological immune-mediated disorders. MiXCR, run by TCRdb on the 5' RACE reads, gives a single entry per CDR3 protein. The repertoire consists of roughly 50,000 distinct CDR3 sequences, with about 23% occurring once and the leading ten covering around 25%. The sequencing sample was made of PBMCs. The receptor set was obtained from a woman in her 70s in good health.

This clonotype showed up many times. This chain joins TRBV5-1 and TRBJ2-7, with D maybe TRBD2 (6 bases). From germline, CDR1 is SGHRS and CDR2 YFSETQ. CDR3 length: 14 residues. Trimming took 5 bases from V and 3 from J, leaving 15 bases between them. As DNA, the CDR3 is TGCGCCAGCAGTTTAGCGGACTCATACTACGAGCAGTACTTC. Translation: CASSLADSYYEQYF. Complete variable domain (other parts from reference TRBV5-1 and TRBJ2-7): KAGVTQTPRYLIKTRGQQVTLSCSPISGHRSVSWYQQTPGQGLQFLFEYFSETQRNKGNFPGRFSGRQFSNSRSEMNVSTLELGDSALYLCASSLADSYYEQYFGPGTRLTVT.

This clonotype was observed at least ten times. CDR3 loop: CASSQVAADYEQYF. In DNA, the CDR3 is TGTGCCAGCAGCCAAGTGGCTGCAGACTACGAGCAGTACTTC. J is TRBJ2-7 and V is TRBV4-2; no reliable D call. This CDR3 is built from 14 residues. The germline CDR1 and CDR2 sequences are LGHNA and YNFKEQ. V lost 1 base and J 3 bases, leaving 10 bases between the germline ends.

The V gene is TRBV6-1, the J gene TRBJ1-5, with D possibly matching TRBD1 (5 bases). Trimming left V 8 bases short and J 3 bases short, with 14 bases between. The length of the CDR3 is 14 residues. Germline values: CDR1 MNHNS, CDR2 SASEGT. The CDR3 reads CASQKTAPNQPQHF. The CDR3 region has the DNA TGTGCCAGCCAAAAGACAGCTCCCAATCAGCCCCAGCATTTT.

This sequence joins TRBV18 and TRBJ2-1; 7 nucleotides line up with TRBD1. Trimming took 8 bases from V and 8 from J; bases not matched to a gene: 15. CDR3 length: 15 residues. Germline CDR1 reads KGHSH; CDR2 reads LQKENI. CDR3 bases: TGTGCCAGCCCACGACAGGGCTTGGTTACCGATGAGCAGTTCTTC. Amino acids: CASPRQGLVTDEQFF. Full variable domain (missing parts from reference TRBV18 and TRBJ2-1): NAGVMQNPRHLVRRRGQEARLRCSPMKGHSHVYWYRQLPEEGLKFMVYLQKENIIDESGMPKERFSAEFPKEGPSILRIQQVVRGDSAAYFCASPRQGLVTDEQFFGPGTRLTVL.

This clonotype has ten or more counts. The genes are TRBV24-1 and TRBJ2-2; D is perhaps TRBD1 (6 bases). Germline loops: CDR1 KGHDR, CDR2 SFDVKD. Between the trimmed V and J ends, which lost 12 bases and 0 bases, there was a span of 13 bases. This CDR3 is 14 amino acids long. This CDR3 is CAPAGAPNTGELFF. CDR3 sequence (DNA): TGTGCCCCCGCAGGGGCGCCGAACACCGGGGAGCTGTTTTTT.

This clonotype was observed at least ten times. The chain uses TRBV10-3 and TRBJ2-2; weak D call: TRBD2 (5 bases). Per germline, CDR1 ENHRY and CDR2 SYGVKD. Trimming left V 4 bases short and J 4 bases short, with 13 bases between. The CDR3 is 15 residues long. This CDR3 is CAISGGARGTGELFF. The CDR3 DNA is TGTGCCATCAGTGGGGGTGCCCGGGGCACCGGGGAGCTGTTTTTT.

This clonotype was observed at least ten times. The V and J genes are TRBV9 and TRBJ1-6; tentative D call: TRBD1 (6 bases). The V and J ends lost 3 bases and 6 bases respectively, with 16 bases between them. Germline CDR1 is SGDLS and CDR2 is YYNGEE. This CDR3 contains 16 residues. CDR3 in amino acids: CASSAYREASNSPLHF. As DNA, the CDR3 is TGTGCCAGCAGCGCATACAGGGAGGCTTCTAATTCACCCCTCCACTTT.

Many counts were recorded for this clonotype. The chain recombines TRBV5-1 with TRBJ2-1; 9 bases are shared with TRBD2. Looked up from germline, CDR1 is SGHRS and CDR2 is YFSETQ. Trimming removed 2 bases from V and 8 bases from J; junction bases left unmatched: 8. The CDR3 has 15 residues. CDR3 protein: CASSFQGASGDEQFF. The CDR3 DNA sequence: TGCGCCAGCAGCTTTCAGGGCGCTAGCGGGGATGAGCAGTTCTTC.

At least ten counts were recorded for this clonotype. The chain recombines TRBV6-6 with TRBJ2-3; D could derive from TRBD1 or TRBD2 (5 bases each). V lost 5 bases to trimming and J lost 7 bases, with 10 bases between them. The CDR3 is made up of 12 amino acids. Germline CDR1 is MNHNY and CDR2 is SVGAGI (reference sequence). The CDR3 protein is CASSPRGNTQYF. The CDR3 nucleotides read TGTGCCAGCAGTCCGAGGGGCAATACGCAGTATTTT.

The chain is built from TRBV24-1 and TRBJ2-3, with D perhaps given as TRBD1 or TRBD2 (5 bases each). The V gene's germline CDR1 is KGHDR and CDR2 SFDVKD. CDR3 length equals 14 residues. Trimming stripped 4 bases from V and 7 bases from J, with 14 bases between. The CDR3 loop is CATSDAGTVYTQYF. CDR3 DNA sequence: TGTGCCACCAGTGACGCCGGGACCGTGTATACGCAGTATTTT.

This clonotype occurred once. The genes are TRBV12-3 or TRBV12-4 and TRBJ1-1, with TRBD1 matching over 7 bases. The CDR3 loop spans 14 amino acids. V lost 6 bases, J lost 1 base, and 5 bases stayed unmatched. The CDR3 bases are TGTGCCAGCAGCCCGACAGGGCGGAACACTGAAGCTTTCTTT. Translated, it gives CASSPTGRNTEAFF.